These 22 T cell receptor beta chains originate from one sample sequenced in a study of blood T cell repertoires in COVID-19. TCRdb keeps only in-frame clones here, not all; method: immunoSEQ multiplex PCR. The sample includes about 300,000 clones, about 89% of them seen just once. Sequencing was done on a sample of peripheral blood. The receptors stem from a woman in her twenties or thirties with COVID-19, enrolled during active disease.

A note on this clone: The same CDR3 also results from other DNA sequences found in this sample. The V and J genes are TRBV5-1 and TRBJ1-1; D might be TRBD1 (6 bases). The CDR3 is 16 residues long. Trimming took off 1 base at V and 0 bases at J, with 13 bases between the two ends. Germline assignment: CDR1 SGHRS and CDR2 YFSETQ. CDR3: CASSLRQGTMNTEAFF. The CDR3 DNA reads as TGCGCCAGCAGCTTGAGGCAGGGGACGATGAACACTGAAGCTTTCTTT.

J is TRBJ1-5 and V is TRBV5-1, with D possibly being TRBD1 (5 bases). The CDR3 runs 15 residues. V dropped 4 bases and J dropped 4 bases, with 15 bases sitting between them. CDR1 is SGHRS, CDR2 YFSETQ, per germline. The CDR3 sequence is CASSPAGESNQPQHF. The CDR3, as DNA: TGCGCCAGCAGCCCGGCGGGGGAAAGTAATCAGCCCCAGCATTTT.

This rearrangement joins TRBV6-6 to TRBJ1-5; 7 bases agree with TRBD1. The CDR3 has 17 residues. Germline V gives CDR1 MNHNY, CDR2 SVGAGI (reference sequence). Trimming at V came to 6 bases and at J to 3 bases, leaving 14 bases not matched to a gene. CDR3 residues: CASSRHTRTGLNQPQHF. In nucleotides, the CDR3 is TGTGCCAGCAGCCGACATACCCGGACAGGTCTCAATCAGCCCCAGCATTTT.

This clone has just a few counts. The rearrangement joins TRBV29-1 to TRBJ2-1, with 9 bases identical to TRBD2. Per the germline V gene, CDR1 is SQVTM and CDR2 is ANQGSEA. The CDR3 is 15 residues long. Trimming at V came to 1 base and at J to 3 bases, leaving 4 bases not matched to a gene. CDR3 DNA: TGCAGCGTTGAAGGGACTAGCGTTAACTACAATGAGCAGTTCTTC. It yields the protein CSVEGTSVNYNEQFF.

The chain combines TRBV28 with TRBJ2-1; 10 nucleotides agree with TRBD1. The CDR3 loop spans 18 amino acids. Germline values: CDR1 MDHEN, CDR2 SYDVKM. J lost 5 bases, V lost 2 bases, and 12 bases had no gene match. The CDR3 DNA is TGTGCCAGCAGTTTACTCACGTTCCGGGACAGGGGAAACAATGAGCAGTTCTTC. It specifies CASSLLTFRDRGNNEQFF.

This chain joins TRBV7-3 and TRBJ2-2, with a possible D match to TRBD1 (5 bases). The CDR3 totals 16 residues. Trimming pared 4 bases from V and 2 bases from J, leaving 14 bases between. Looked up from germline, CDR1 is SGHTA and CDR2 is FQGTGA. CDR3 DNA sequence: TGTGCCAGCAGCTCGGGCGCAGACAGAAACACCGGGGAGCTGTTTTTT. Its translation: CASSSGADRNTGELFF.

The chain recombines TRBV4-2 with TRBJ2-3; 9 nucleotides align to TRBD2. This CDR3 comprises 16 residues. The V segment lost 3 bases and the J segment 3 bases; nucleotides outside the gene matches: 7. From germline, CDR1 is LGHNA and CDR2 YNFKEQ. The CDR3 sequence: CASSQVAGEGTDTQYF. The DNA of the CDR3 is TGTGCCAGCAGCCAGGTAGCGGGAGAGGGGACAGATACGCAGTATTTT.

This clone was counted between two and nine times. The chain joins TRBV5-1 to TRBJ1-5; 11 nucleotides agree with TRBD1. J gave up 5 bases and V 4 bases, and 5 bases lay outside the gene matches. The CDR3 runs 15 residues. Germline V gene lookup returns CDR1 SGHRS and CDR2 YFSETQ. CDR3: CASSPGTGGYQPQHF. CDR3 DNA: TGCGCCAGCAGCCCCGGGACAGGGGGTTATCAGCCCCAGCATTTT.

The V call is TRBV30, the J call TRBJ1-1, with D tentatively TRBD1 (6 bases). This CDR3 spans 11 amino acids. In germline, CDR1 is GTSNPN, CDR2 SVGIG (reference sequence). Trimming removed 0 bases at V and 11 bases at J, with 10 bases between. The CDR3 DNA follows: TGTGCCTGGAGTGTACAGGGAGAGGCTTTCTTT. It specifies CAWSVQGEAFF.

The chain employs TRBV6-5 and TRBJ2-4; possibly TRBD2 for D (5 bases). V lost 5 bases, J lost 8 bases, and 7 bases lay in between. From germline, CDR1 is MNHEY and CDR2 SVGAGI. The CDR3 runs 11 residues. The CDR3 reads CASSRDHIQYF. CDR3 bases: TGTGCCAGCAGTCGGGATCACATTCAGTACTTC.

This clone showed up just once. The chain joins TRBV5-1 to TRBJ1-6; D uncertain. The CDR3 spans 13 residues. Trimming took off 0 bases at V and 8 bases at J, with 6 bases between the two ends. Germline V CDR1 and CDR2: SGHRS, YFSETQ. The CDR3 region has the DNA TGCGCCAGCAGCTTGGGGAGGGATTCACCCCTCCACTTT. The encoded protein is CASSLGRDSPLHF.

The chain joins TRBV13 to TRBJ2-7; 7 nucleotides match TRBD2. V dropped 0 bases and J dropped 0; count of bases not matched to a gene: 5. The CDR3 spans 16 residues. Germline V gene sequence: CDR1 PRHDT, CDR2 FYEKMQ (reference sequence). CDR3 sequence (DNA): TGTGCCAGCAGCTTAGGGTTAGCGGGTACCTCCTACGAGCAGTACTTC. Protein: CASSLGLAGTSYEQYF.

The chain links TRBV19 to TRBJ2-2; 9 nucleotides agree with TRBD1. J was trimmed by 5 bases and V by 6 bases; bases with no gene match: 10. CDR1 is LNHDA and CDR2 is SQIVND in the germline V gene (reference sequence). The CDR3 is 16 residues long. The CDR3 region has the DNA TGTGCCAGTAGGCGGACAGGGGATAGGGATACCGGGGAGCTGTTTTTT. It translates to CASRRTGDRDTGELFF.

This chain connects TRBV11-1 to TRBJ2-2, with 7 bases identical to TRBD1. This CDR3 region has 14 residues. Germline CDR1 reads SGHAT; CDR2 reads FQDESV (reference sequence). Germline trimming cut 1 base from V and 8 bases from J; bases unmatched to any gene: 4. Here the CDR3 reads CASSLEGAGGELFF. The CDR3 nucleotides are TGTGCCAGCAGCTTAGAGGGGGCAGGAGGGGAGCTGTTTTTT.

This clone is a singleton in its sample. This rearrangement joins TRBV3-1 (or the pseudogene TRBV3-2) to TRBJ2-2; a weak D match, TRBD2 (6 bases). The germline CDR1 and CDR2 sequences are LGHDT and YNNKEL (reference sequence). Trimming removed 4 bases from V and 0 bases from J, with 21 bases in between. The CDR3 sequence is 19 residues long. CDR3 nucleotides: TGTGCCAGCAGCCCCTTTTGGCAGGCGCTAGCGCCGAACACCGGGGAGCTGTTTTTT. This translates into CASSPFWQALAPNTGELFF.

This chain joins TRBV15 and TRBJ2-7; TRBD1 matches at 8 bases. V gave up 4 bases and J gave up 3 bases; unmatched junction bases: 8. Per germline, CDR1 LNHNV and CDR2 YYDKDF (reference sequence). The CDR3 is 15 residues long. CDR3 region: CATSTQGAMVYEQYF. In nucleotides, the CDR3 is TGTGCCACCAGCACCCAGGGGGCAATGGTCTACGAGCAGTACTTC.

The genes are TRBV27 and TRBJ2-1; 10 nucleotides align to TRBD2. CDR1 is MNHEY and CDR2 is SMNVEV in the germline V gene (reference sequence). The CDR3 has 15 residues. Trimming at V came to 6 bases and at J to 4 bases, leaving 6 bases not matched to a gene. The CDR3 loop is CASRTLAGVYNEQFF. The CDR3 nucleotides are TGTGCCAGCAGGACCCTAGCGGGAGTTTACAATGAGCAGTTCTTC.

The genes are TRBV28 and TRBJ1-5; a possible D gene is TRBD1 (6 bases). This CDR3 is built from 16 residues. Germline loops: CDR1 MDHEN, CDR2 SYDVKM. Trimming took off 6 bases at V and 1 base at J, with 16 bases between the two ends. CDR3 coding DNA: TGTGCCAGCAGACCAACGAGGGGGGGAAGCAATCAGCCCCAGCATTTT. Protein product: CASRPTRGGSNQPQHF.

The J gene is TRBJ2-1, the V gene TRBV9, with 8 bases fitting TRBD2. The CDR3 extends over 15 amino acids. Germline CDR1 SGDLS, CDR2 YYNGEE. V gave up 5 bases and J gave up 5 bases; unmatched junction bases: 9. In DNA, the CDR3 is TGTGCCAGCAGTTCAGCCGGGACTAGAGACAATGAGCAGTTCTTC. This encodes CASSSAGTRDNEQFF.

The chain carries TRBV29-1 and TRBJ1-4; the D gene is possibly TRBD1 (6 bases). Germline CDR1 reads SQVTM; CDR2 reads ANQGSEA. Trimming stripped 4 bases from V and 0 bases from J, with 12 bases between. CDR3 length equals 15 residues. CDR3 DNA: TGCAGCGTTGCTAGTCGGACAGCAACTAATGAAAAACTGTTTTTT. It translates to CSVASRTATNEKLFF.

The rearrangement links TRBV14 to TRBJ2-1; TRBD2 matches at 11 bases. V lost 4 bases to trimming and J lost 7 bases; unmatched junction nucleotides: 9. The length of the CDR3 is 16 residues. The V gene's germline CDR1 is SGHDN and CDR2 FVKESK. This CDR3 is CASSRYSGRARNEQFF. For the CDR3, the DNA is TGTGCCAGCAGCCGATATAGCGGGAGGGCGAGGAATGAGCAGTTCTTC. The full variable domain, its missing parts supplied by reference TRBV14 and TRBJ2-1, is EAGVTQFPSHSVIEKGQTVTLRCDPISGHDNLYWYRRVMGKEIKFLLHFVKESKQDESGMPNNRFLAERTGGTYSTLKVQPAELEDSGVYFCASSRYSGRARNEQFFGPGTRLTVL.

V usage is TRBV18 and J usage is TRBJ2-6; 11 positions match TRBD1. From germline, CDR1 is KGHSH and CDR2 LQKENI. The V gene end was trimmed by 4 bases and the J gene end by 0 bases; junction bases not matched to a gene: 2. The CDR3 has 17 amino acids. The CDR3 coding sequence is TGTGCCAGCTCACGGGGGACAGGGGGCTCTGGGGCCAACGTCCTGACTTTC. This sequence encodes CASSRGTGGSGANVLTF.